The 24 T cell receptor beta chains presented below share a single source sample, sequenced in a study of spatial heterogeneity in lung cancer. TCRdb re-called the 5' RACE reads with MiXCR, one entry per CDR3 protein. The sample comprises about 10,000 distinct CDR3 sequences, approximately 5% of which are singletons, and more than 20% rests with the top ten. As to time point: sample taken at primary tumor resection. Unsorted samples of tumor, nontumor lung or frozen PBMC had their whole RNA sequenced. The material sequenced was PBMCs, taken at surgery. The origin of the receptors is a male donor with early-stage non-small cell lung cancer.

This clonotype occurred many times. The CDR3 DNA reads TGTGCCAGCAGTTACTCAAGAAATCTCATGAACACTGAAGCTTTCTTT. Translated, it gives CASSYSRNLMNTEAFF. The rearrangement joins TRBV6-2 or TRBV6-3 to TRBJ1-1; D not certain. The V gene's germline CDR1 is MNHEY and CDR2 SVGEGT. The V and J ends lost 0 bases and 0 bases respectively, with 11 bases between them. The CDR3 consists of 16 residues.

This clonotype was recorded at least ten times. This rearrangement joins TRBV10-3 to TRBJ2-2, with D possibly matching TRBD2 (6 bases). Germline assignment: CDR1 ENHRY and CDR2 SYGVKD. Between the trimmed V and J ends, which lost 3 bases and 2 bases, there was a span of 10 bases. This CDR3 has 15 residues. The CDR3 loop reads CAISDARGNTGELFF. The DNA of the CDR3 is TGTGCCATCAGTGATGCGCGGGGAAACACCGGGGAGCTGTTTTTT.

This clonotype occurred many times. The chain recombines TRBV4-3 with TRBJ2-2, with D uncertain. The V gene lost 0 bases and the J gene lost 0 bases, with 5 bases spanning the gap. Germline loops: CDR1 LGHNA, CDR2 YSLEER. The length of the CDR3 is 15 residues. This CDR3 is CASSQDRANTGELFF. In nucleotides, the CDR3 is TGCGCCAGCAGCCAAGATCGGGCGAACACCGGGGAGCTGTTTTTT.

This clonotype was counted many times. This chain joins TRBV20-1 and TRBJ2-6; 7 bases agree with TRBD1. Germline CDR1 and CDR2: DFQATT and SNEGSKA (reference sequence). The length of the CDR3 is 16 residues. The V gene end was trimmed by 0 bases and the J gene end by 1 base; junction bases not matched to a gene: 3. The CDR3 region is CSARDTGASGANVLTF. CDR3 DNA: TGCAGTGCTAGAGATACAGGGGCTTCTGGGGCCAACGTCCTGACTTTC.

This clonotype qualifies as medium-sized (0.01 to 0.1%). The chain couples TRBV2 to TRBJ2-3, with D unclear. V gave up 6 bases and J gave up 6 bases, with 7 bases separating them. CDR1 is SNHLY, CDR2 FYNNEI, per germline. The CDR3 consists of 11 residues. The CDR3 region is CASRMEDTQYF. CDR3 bases: TGTGCCAGCAGAATGGAGGATACGCAGTATTTT.

CDR3 sequence reads: CASSYPSGTGDNEQYF. CDR3 nucleotide sequence: TGTGCCAGCAGTTACCCATCCGGGACAGGGGATAACGAGCAGTACTTC. This chain uses TRBV6-5 with TRBJ2-7; TRBD1 agrees at 10 bases. Losses at the gene ends were 2 bases for V and 5 bases for J; bases not matched to a gene: 9. The germline V gene encodes CDR1 MNHEY and CDR2 SVGAGI. The CDR3 spans 16 residues.

This clonotype has a count of ten or more. The chain uses TRBV7-9 and TRBJ2-1; 12 bases agree with TRBD2. V gave up 5 bases and J gave up 4 bases; unmatched junction bases: 6. The CDR3 length is 16 residues. CDR1 and CDR2 (germline): SEHNR, FQNEAQ (reference sequence). The CDR3: CASSPGLAGPYNEQFF. In nucleotides, the CDR3 is TGTGCCAGCAGCCCCGGACTAGCGGGACCTTACAATGAGCAGTTCTTC.

This clonotype was counted ten times or more. V gene TRBV18 combines with J gene TRBJ2-3; D remains unclear. Trimming took 3 bases from V and 4 from J, leaving 11 bases between them. The CDR3 is 14 residues long. CDR1 KGHSH and CDR2 LQKENI come from the germline V gene. The CDR3, as DNA: TGTGCCAGCTCACCCGGCGTGACACCAGATACGCAGTATTTT. Translation gives CASSPGVTPDTQYF.

In its sample, this clonotype was seen a few times. The rearrangement links TRBV3-1 to TRBJ2-7, with TRBD2 identical over 12 bases. The CDR3 loop spans 15 amino acids. Germline values: CDR1 LGHDT, CDR2 YNNKEL (reference sequence). With V trimmed by 4 bases and J by 2 bases, 3 bases remained unmatched. In DNA form, the CDR3 reads TGTGCCAGCAGCCTTGGGACTAGCGGGCCCTACGAGCAGTACTTC. Translation gives CASSLGTSGPYEQYF.

About this clonotype: One junction end disagrees with the germline gene, perhaps due to a read error. The rearrangement uses TRBV4-3 and TRBJ2-1; D is undetermined. The CDR3 totals 17 residues. In germline, CDR1 is LGHNA, CDR2 YSLEER. The CDR3 DNA reads as TGCGCAAGCAGGCAAGAGCATACCGAGAGCTCCTACAATGAGCAGTTCTTC. Translation gives CASRQEHTESSYNEQFF.

This rearrangement joins TRBV29-1 to TRBJ2-7; D might be TRBD1 or TRBD2, each matching 6 bases. The CDR3 has 16 amino acids. V lost 6 bases to trimming and J lost 0 bases, with 21 bases between them. Germline loops: CDR1 SQVTM, CDR2 ANQGSEA. In nucleotides, the CDR3 is TGCAGCGTATCCCGAGAGGGGGGTTTGAGCTCCTACGAGCAGTACTTC. Its translation: CSVSREGGLSSYEQYF.

Ten or more counts support this clonotype. The CDR3: CASSFRTLNTGELFF. CDR3 sequence (DNA): TGTGCCAGCAGTTTCCGGACTTTGAACACCGGGGAGCTGTTTTTT. The rearrangement uses TRBV6-2 or TRBV6-3 and TRBJ2-2; a possible D gene is TRBD2 (5 bases). CDR1 is MNHEY, CDR2 SVGEGT, per germline. Trimming stripped 4 bases from V and 1 base from J, with 10 bases between. The CDR3 has 15 residues.

Sample share makes this clonotype medium-sized. This chain links TRBV12-3 or TRBV12-4 with TRBJ1-2; TRBD1 aligns across 7 bases. J lost 5 bases, V lost 4 bases, and 1 base had no gene match. The CDR3 has 12 amino acids. This CDR3 is CASSSGGYGYTF. DNA of the CDR3: TGTGCCAGCAGTTCAGGGGGATATGGCTACACCTTC.

This clonotype was detected many times. This rearrangement joins TRBV7-2 to TRBJ2-2; the D gene is possibly TRBD1 (5 bases). CDR3 length: 16 amino acids. Between the trimmed V and J ends, which lost 1 base and 6 bases, there was a span of 15 bases. Germline V gene data show CDR1 as SGHTA and CDR2 as FQGNSA. CDR3 in amino acids: CASSLVAGRRAGELFF. The CDR3 coding sequence is TGTGCCAGCAGCTTAGTAGCAGGGCGGCGAGCCGGGGAGCTGTTTTTT.

The table lists this clonotype with many counts. The chain uses TRBV20-1 and TRBJ1-4, with 9 bases lining up with TRBD1. The length of the CDR3 is 15 residues. CDR1 DFQATT and CDR2 SNEGSKA come from the germline V gene (reference sequence). V was pared by 5 bases and J by 5 bases, with 9 bases of the junction left unmatched. The CDR3 is CSASKTGGQNEKLFF. CDR3 in DNA: TGCAGTGCTTCAAAAACAGGGGGCCAAAATGAAAAACTGTTTTTT.

This clonotype was seen at least ten times. The gene calls are TRBV29-1 and TRBJ1-5; D is possibly TRBD1 (5 bases). The CDR3 sequence is 13 residues long. The germline gives CDR1 SQVTM, CDR2 ANQGSEA. V was trimmed by 6 bases and J by 0 bases, leaving 9 bases between them. In nucleotides, the CDR3 is TGCAGCGTAGCAGGGAATAGCAATCAGCCCCAGCATTTT. It is translated as CSVAGNSNQPQHF.

Ten or more counts support this clonotype. This chain links TRBV28 with TRBJ1-1; 7 bases map to TRBD1. V shed 1 base, J shed 5 bases, and the junction held 1 base outside the gene matches. The CDR3 loop spans 13 amino acids. Germline V CDR1 and CDR2: MDHEN, SYDVKM. The CDR3 here is CASSLSGGTEAFF. In DNA, the CDR3 is TGTGCCAGCAGTTTATCAGGGGGGACTGAAGCTTTCTTT.

The sample holds many counts of this clonotype. The chain joins TRBV29-1 to TRBJ2-3; tentative D call: TRBD1 (5 bases). The CDR3 loop spans 11 amino acids. The germline gives CDR1 SQVTM, CDR2 ANQGSEA. V gave up 6 bases and J gave up 5 bases, with 9 bases separating them. The CDR3 nucleotides are TGCAGCGTGTCAGGGCGAGATACGCAGTATTTT. As protein: CSVSGRDTQYF.

This clonotype was recorded many times. The chain employs TRBV20-1 and TRBJ2-7; TRBD1 matches at 7 bases. J was trimmed by 1 base and V by 3 bases; bases with no gene match: 9. Germline CDR1 reads DFQATT; CDR2 reads SNEGSKA (reference sequence). The CDR3 has 15 residues. The CDR3: CSASPLGQPSYEQYF. CDR3 sequence (DNA): TGCAGTGCTAGTCCGTTGGGACAGCCTTCCTACGAGCAGTACTTC.

This clonotype was seen at least ten times. The chain uses TRBV28 and TRBJ2-7, with TRBD1 as a possible D gene (6 bases). Looked up from germline, CDR1 is MDHEN and CDR2 is SYDVKM. The CDR3 loop spans 15 amino acids. The germline V and J ends were trimmed by 6 bases and 0 bases, with 15 bases remaining between them. The CDR3: CASSKTGQLSYEQYF. CDR3 sequence (DNA): TGTGCCAGCAGCAAGACAGGCCAGCTCTCCTACGAGCAGTACTTC.

This clonotype turned up a few times. A junction end diverges from the germline sequence, so it may reflect a read error. The chain is built from TRBV29-1 and TRBJ2-1; D is unclear. This CDR3 has 14 residues. From germline, CDR1 is SQVTM and CDR2 ANQGSEA. The chain's CDR3 is CSVEGRTTMDEQFF. DNA of the CDR3: TGCAGCGTCGAAGGCAGAACAACAATGGATGAGCAGTTCTTC.

In this sample, this clonotype turned up many times. The rearrangement uses TRBV12-5 and TRBJ1-5, with TRBD1 as a possible D gene (6 bases). The length of the CDR3 is 14 residues. Germline values: CDR1 LGHNT, CDR2 FRNRAP. CDR3 nucleotides: TGTGCGCCGAGGGGGAAGTGGGGCAATCAGCCCCAGCATTTT. Protein product: CAPRGKWGNQPQHF. The variable domain in full, with the rest retrieved from reference TRBV12-5 and TRBJ1-5, is DARVTQTPRHKVTEMGQEVTMRCQPILGHNTVFWYRQTMMQGLELLAYFRNRAPLDDSGMPKDRFSAEMPDATLATLKIQPSEPRDSAVYFCAPRGKWGNQPQHFGDGTRLSIL.

This clonotype has at least ten counts. The V gene is TRBV7-9, the J gene TRBJ2-4; 9 bases agree with TRBD2. This CDR3 has 12 residues. After removal of 4 bases from V and 12 bases from J, the junction contained 4 bases not matched to a gene. Germline-derived CDR1 and CDR2 are SEHNR and FQNEAQ (reference sequence). Written as DNA, the CDR3 is TGTGCCAGCAGCTCTGCTAGCGGGGCTCAGTACTTC. It is translated as CASSSASGAQYF.

This clonotype was detected ten times or more. The chain employs TRBV20-1 and TRBJ2-6; a possible D gene is TRBD2 (5 bases). The CDR3 runs 17 residues. Germline CDR1 and CDR2: DFQATT and SNEGSKA (reference sequence). V was cut by 0 bases and J by 0 bases, with 12 bases left in between. The CDR3 bases are TGCAGTGCTAGAGATTGGAGTGGGAGCTCTGGGGCCAACGTCCTGACTTTC. The encoded protein is CSARDWSGSSGANVLTF.